Following are 7 T cell receptor beta chains from one sample sequenced in a study of T cell responses to AZD1222 COVID-19 vaccine. Clones were read by immunoSEQ multiplex PCR, and TCRdb kept only the in-frame ones, dropping some. The data show under 200,000 clones, roughly 92% seen once. The starting material was peripheral blood, obtained 28 days after the second dose of the MenACWY control vaccine. The source of these receptors is an adult who received the MenACWY meningococcal vaccine as a control.

Comment on this clone: At one end the junction does not follow the germline gene, possibly because of a read error. This chain links TRBV3-1 (or the pseudogene TRBV3-2) with TRBJ2-5, with D tentatively TRBD2 (5 bases). Germline V gives CDR1 LGHDT, CDR2 YNNKEL (reference sequence). The CDR3 sequence is 15 residues long. The CDR3 spells CTSSQRRLAEPAQYF. The CDR3, as DNA: TGTACCAGCAGCCAAAGAAGGCTAGCTGAGCCGGCCCAGTACTTC.

The V call is TRBV12-5, the J call TRBJ2-7; D possibly matches TRBD1 or TRBD2 (5 bases each). Germline lookup yields CDR1 LGHNT and CDR2 FRNRAP. The CDR3 totals 12 residues. The V gene lost 7 bases and the J gene lost 3 bases, with 10 bases spanning the gap. The CDR3 reads CASALGVYEQYF. For the CDR3, the DNA is TGTGCTAGTGCCCTGGGGGTCTACGAGCAGTACTTC.

The V and J genes are TRBV2 and TRBJ1-5; TRBD1 might be the D (5 bases). The V and J ends lost 3 bases and 5 bases respectively, with 17 bases between them. Germline V gene sequence: CDR1 SNHLY, CDR2 FYNNEI. This CDR3 has 16 residues. This CDR3 reads CASSDGGTINDQPQHF. CDR3 in DNA: TGTGCCAGCAGTGACGGCGGGACTATCAACGATCAGCCCCAGCATTTT.

The gene calls are TRBV5-5 and TRBJ2-1, with D possibly being TRBD1 or TRBD2 (5 bases each). Trimming cost V 6 bases and J 10 bases, with 17 bases left between them. CDR3 length equals 13 residues. Germline values: CDR1 SGHKS, CDR2 YYEKEE (reference sequence). CDR3 nucleotide sequence: TGTGCCAGCACCCGAGAGGGTACAGGAGAGCAGTTCTTC. Residues: CASTREGTGEQFF.

The chain couples TRBV5-6 to TRBJ1-2; D gene ambiguous. CDR3 length: 12 amino acids. V lost 4 bases and J lost 7, with 11 bases in between. CDR1 is SGHDT and CDR2 is YYEEEE in the germline V gene. CDR3 residues: CASSPERRGYTF. CDR3 bases: TGTGCCAGCAGCCCGGAGCGGCGTGGCTACACCTTC.

The chain is built from TRBV6-5 and TRBJ2-6; D may be TRBD2 (5 bases). This CDR3 is 15 amino acids long. The germline gives CDR1 MNHEY, CDR2 SVGAGI. V was trimmed by 6 bases and J by 1 base, leaving 10 bases between them. The CDR3: CASSRGWSGANVLTF. CDR3 coding DNA: TGTGCCAGCAGCCGCGGGTGGTCTGGGGCCAACGTCCTGACTTTC.

The J gene is TRBJ1-2, the V gene TRBV12-3 or TRBV12-4; tentatively, D is TRBD1 (5 bases). The CDR3 is made up of 13 amino acids. V gave up 6 bases and J gave up 6 bases, with 14 bases separating them. CDR3 amino acids: CASSTRGGDGYTF. Written as DNA, the CDR3 is TGTGCCAGCAGCACACGCGGGGGGGATGGCTACACCTTC.